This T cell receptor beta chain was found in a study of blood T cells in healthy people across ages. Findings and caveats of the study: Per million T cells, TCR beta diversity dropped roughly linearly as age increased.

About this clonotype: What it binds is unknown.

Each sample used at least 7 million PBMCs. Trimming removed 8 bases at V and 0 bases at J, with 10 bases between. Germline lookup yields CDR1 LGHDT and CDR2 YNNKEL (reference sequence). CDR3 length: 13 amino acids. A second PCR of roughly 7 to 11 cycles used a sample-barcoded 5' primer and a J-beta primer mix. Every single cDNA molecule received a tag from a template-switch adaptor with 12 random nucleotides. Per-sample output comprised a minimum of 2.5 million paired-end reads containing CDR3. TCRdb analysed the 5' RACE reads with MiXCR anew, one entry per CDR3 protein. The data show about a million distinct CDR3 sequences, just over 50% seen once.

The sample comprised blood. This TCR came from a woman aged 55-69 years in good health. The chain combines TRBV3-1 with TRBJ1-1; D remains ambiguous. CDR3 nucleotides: TGTGCCAGCCGGGATGTTATGAACACTGAAGCTTTCTTT. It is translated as CASRDVMNTEAFF. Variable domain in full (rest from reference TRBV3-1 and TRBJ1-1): DTAVSQTPKYLVTQMGNDKSIKCEQNLGHDTMYWYKQDSKKFLKIMFSYNNKELIINETVPNRFSPKSPDKAHLNLHINSLELGDSAVYFCASRDVMNTEAFFGQGTRLTVV.